This entry is about one TCR beta chain. The V and J ends lost 5 bases and 5 bases, in that order; junction bases with no gene match: 9. The CDR3 is made up of 16 amino acids. The germline V gene has CDR1 SEHNR and CDR2 FQNEAQ (reference sequence). The sample is drawn from a study of blood T cell repertoires in COVID-19. Repertoires were generated with immunoSEQ multiplex PCR, while TCRdb's copy carries only in-frame clones and drops some. The data contain about 68,000 clones, 65% to 90% of them singletons. Source material: peripheral blood. This TCR derives from an older woman with acute or convalescent COVID-19. The chain uses TRBV7-9 and TRBJ2-5; 12 bases fit TRBD1. The CDR3 reads CASSATGTGGFETQYF. The CDR3 DNA reads TGTGCCAGCAGCGCAACCGGGACAGGGGGCTTTGAGACCCAGTACTTC.